Below, 21 T cell receptor beta chains from the same sample are listed, as sequenced in a study of blood T cell repertoires in COVID-19. TCRdb's table, derived via immunoSEQ multiplex PCR, lists solely in-frame clones and lacks some. This table has about 240,000 clones, roughly 85% appearing once. The material sequenced was peripheral blood. These receptors were obtained from a young woman with acute or convalescent COVID-19.

V usage is TRBV10-3 and J usage is TRBJ2-5; 8 positions agree with TRBD1. The DNA end lines up better with TRBJ2-7; the J call may be wrong. Germline V gene lookup returns CDR1 ENHRY and CDR2 SYGVKD. The CDR3 is 15 amino acids. The CDR3 bases are TGTGCCATCAGTCCTGACCGGGACAGGTGGTACGAGCAGTACTTC. Its translation is CAISPDRDRWYEQYF.

This clone appeared a single time. The V gene is TRBV4-3, the J gene TRBJ2-1; TRBD2 agrees at 8 bases. Unmatched junction bases numbered 6, after V lost 0 bases and J lost 5 bases. Germline assignment: CDR1 LGHNA and CDR2 YSLEER. This CDR3 has 16 residues. In nucleotides, the CDR3 is TGCGCCAGCAGCCAAGATGCCACTAGCGGTCACAATGAGCAGTTCTTC. Protein product: CASSQDATSGHNEQFF.

V and J are TRBV11-2 and TRBJ2-2; 7 nucleotides align to TRBD2. This CDR3 contains 14 residues. Germline V gives CDR1 SGHAT, CDR2 FQNNGV. The trim removed 1 base at V and 4 bases at J, leaving 0 bases unmatched. The CDR3 loop reads CASSLASGTGELFF. The CDR3 nucleotides are TGTGCCAGCAGCTTAGCTAGCGGCACCGGGGAGCTGTTTTTT.

The rearrangement links TRBV19 to TRBJ1-2; D gene ambiguous. Trimming removed 2 bases at V and 4 bases at J, with 17 bases between. Germline CDR1 and CDR2: LNHDA and SQIVND (reference sequence). The length of the CDR3 is 16 residues. CDR3 region: CASSITIPGGSYGYTF. As DNA, the CDR3 is TGTGCCAGTAGTATAACGATCCCAGGAGGCAGCTATGGCTACACCTTC.

The chain joins TRBV6-4 to TRBJ2-1, with TRBD2 matching over 10 bases. Germline loops: CDR1 MRHNA, CDR2 SNTAGT. The length of the CDR3 is 16 residues. Trimming at V came to 4 bases and at J to 7 bases, leaving 10 bases not matched to a gene. The CDR3 nucleotides read TGTGCCAGCAGTGCCCAAGCGGGAGGGCCGGGGAATGAGCAGTTCTTC. This encodes CASSAQAGGPGNEQFF.

V and J are TRBV13 and TRBJ2-7; 13 bases line up with TRBD2. Germline V gene lookup returns CDR1 PRHDT and CDR2 FYEKMQ (reference sequence). The CDR3 spans 17 residues. J gave up 4 bases and V 5 bases, and 11 bases lay outside the gene matches. This CDR3 is CASSHGLAGVLNYEQYF. The CDR3 region has the DNA TGTGCCAGCAGCCACGGACTAGCGGGAGTCCTAAATTACGAGCAGTACTTC.

This clone was observed a single time. The V gene is TRBV6-5, the J gene TRBJ2-7; 8 bases map to TRBD2. The CDR3 consists of 13 residues. Unmatched junction bases numbered 7, after V lost 6 bases and J lost 6 bases. The germline V gene encodes CDR1 MNHEY and CDR2 SVGAGI. The CDR3 protein is CASSGTSKIEQYF. CDR3 coding DNA: TGTGCCAGCAGCGGGACTAGTAAAATCGAGCAGTACTTC.

The CDR3 region has the DNA TGTGCCAGCAGCCAAGAAGGGGACAGGGGGCATTGGGACACTGAAGCTTTCTTT. It yields the protein CASSQEGDRGHWDTEAFF. This chain uses TRBV3-1 (or the pseudogene TRBV3-2) with TRBJ1-1; 12 bases fit TRBD1. CDR3 length: 18 amino acids. The junction had 8 bases not matched to a gene; V was cut back by 0 bases and J by 3 bases. CDR1 is LGHDT, CDR2 YNNKEL, per germline (reference sequence).

The gene calls are TRBV30 and TRBJ1-2; TRBD1 is a possible D gene (5 bases). The CDR3 length is 14 residues. Germline V gives CDR1 GTSNPN, CDR2 SVGIG (reference sequence). The germline V and J ends were trimmed by 4 bases and 4 bases, with 16 bases remaining between them. CDR3 sequence: CAWTDGKGSYGYTF. The DNA of the CDR3 is TGTGCCTGGACGGATGGGAAGGGGTCCTATGGCTACACCTTC.

The rearrangement joins TRBV14 to TRBJ2-5; TRBD2 agrees at 10 bases. The length of the CDR3 is 19 residues. The trim removed 2 bases at V and 7 bases at J, leaving 19 bases unmatched. Germline V lookup: CDR1 SGHDN, CDR2 FVKESK. CDR3 sequence reads: CASSQSSGEREGGGGTQYF. The CDR3 coding sequence is TGTGCCAGCAGCCAATCCTCCGGCGAGCGGGAGGGAGGGGGAGGGACCCAGTACTTC.

V is TRBV6-1 and J is TRBJ1-1; TRBD1 is a possible D gene (6 bases). Trimming took off 2 bases at V and 11 bases at J, with 18 bases between the two ends. This CDR3 is built from 14 residues. CDR1 MNHNS and CDR2 SASEGT come from the germline V gene. CDR3 protein: CASSEQEQGIKAFF. Here the CDR3 DNA reads TGTGCCAGCAGTGAACAAGAACAGGGTATCAAGGCTTTCTTT.

The chain employs TRBV6-6 and TRBJ2-3; D might be TRBD1 (6 bases). The CDR3 spans 11 residues. Germline CDR1 MNHNY, CDR2 SVGAGI (reference sequence). This chain's CDR3 is CASGVIDTQYF. The DNA of the CDR3 is TGTGCTTCAGGGGTGATAGATACGCAGTATTTT.

V is TRBV3-1 (or the pseudogene TRBV3-2) and J is TRBJ2-7, with 11 bases that match TRBD2. The CDR3 totals 16 residues. The germline V gene has CDR1 LGHDT and CDR2 YNNKEL (reference sequence). Trimming removed 4 bases from V and 0 bases from J; junction bases left unmatched: 5. The CDR3 loop reads CASSPRLAGHSYEQYF. The CDR3 DNA reads as TGTGCCAGCAGCCCCCGACTAGCGGGACACTCCTACGAGCAGTACTTC.

The rearrangement joins TRBV6-5 to TRBJ2-7; weak D call: TRBD1 (5 bases). Trimming stripped 0 bases from V and 1 base from J, with 7 bases between. Per the germline V gene, CDR1 is MNHEY and CDR2 is SVGAGI. The CDR3 runs 14 residues. The CDR3 DNA is TGTGCCAGCAGTTACTCTGCAGGGTCCTACGAGCAGTACTTC. Its translation is CASSYSAGSYEQYF.

The chain carries TRBV11-2 and TRBJ2-5, with D unclear. V lost 2 bases to trimming and J lost 5 bases, with 15 bases between them. Germline V gene data show CDR1 as SGHAT and CDR2 as FQNNGV. The CDR3 runs 15 residues. The CDR3 region is CASSLQFGAAETQYF. The CDR3 region has the DNA TGTGCCAGCAGCTTACAATTTGGCGCGGCGGAGACCCAGTACTTC. Supplemented by reference TRBV11-2 and TRBJ2-5, the full variable domain reads EAGVAQSPRYKIIEKRQSVAFWCNPISGHATLYWYQQILGQGPKLLIQFQNNGVVDDSQLPKDRFSAERLKGVDSTLKIQPAKLEDSAVYLCASSLQFGAAETQYFGPGTRLLVL.

This chain joins TRBV28 and TRBJ1-2; D gene unclear. With 5 bases removed from V and 5 bases from J, the gap between germline ends came to 6 bases. The CDR3 is made up of 11 amino acids. Germline CDR1 reads MDHEN; CDR2 reads SYDVKM. CDR3 coding DNA: TGTGCCAGCAGTGGGAGGTATGGCTACACCTTC. Translation gives CASSGRYGYTF.

The chain couples TRBV12-3 or TRBV12-4 to TRBJ1-5, with 7 bases identical to TRBD1. Trimming cost V 2 bases and J 12 bases; bases outside gene matches: 7. The CDR3 has 13 residues. In DNA form, the CDR3 reads TGTGCCAGCAGTTTAAACCGGGACAGCGGCCAGCATTTT. Translating gives CASSLNRDSGQHF.

The chain joins TRBV28 to TRBJ2-3; TRBD1 agrees at 8 bases. The germline V gene has CDR1 MDHEN and CDR2 SYDVKM. V shed 3 bases, J shed 2 bases, and the junction held 4 bases outside the gene matches. The CDR3 consists of 15 residues. The CDR3 region has the DNA TGTGCCAGCAGTTTTGGACAGGGACCCACAGATACGCAGTATTTT. It translates to CASSFGQGPTDTQYF.

This rearrangement joins TRBV29-1 to TRBJ1-1, with D unresolved. CDR3 length: 13 amino acids. V shed 4 bases and J shed 4 bases, with 13 bases lying between them. Germline V gene sequence: CDR1 SQVTM, CDR2 ANQGSEA. CDR3 residues: CSVAAGESTEAFF. CDR3 sequence (DNA): TGCAGCGTTGCGGCCGGGGAGAGCACTGAAGCTTTCTTT. The whole variable domain, remainder taken from reference TRBV29-1 and TRBJ1-1, is SAVISQKPSRDICQRGTSLTIQCQVDSQVTMMFWYRQQPGQSLTLIATANQGSEATYESGFVIDKFPISRPNLTFSTLTVSNMSPEDSSIYLCSVAAGESTEAFFGQGTRLTVV.

This chain links TRBV9 with TRBJ1-4; D is ambiguous. The CDR3 is made up of 15 amino acids. V dropped 4 bases and J dropped 0 bases, with 10 bases sitting between them. CDR1 and CDR2 (germline): SGDLS, YYNGEE. This CDR3 reads CASSPERATNEKLFF. As DNA, the CDR3 is TGTGCCAGCAGCCCCGAGAGGGCAACTAATGAAAAACTGTTTTTT.

The V gene is TRBV27, the J gene TRBJ1-3; 8 bases align to TRBD1. Germline trimming cut 6 bases from V and 4 bases from J; bases unmatched to any gene: 8. CDR1 is MNHEY, CDR2 SMNVEV, per germline (reference sequence). CDR3 length equals 15 residues. In nucleotides, the CDR3 is TGTGCCAGCAGGGGGTCGCAGGGGGCCGGAAACACCATATATTTT. As protein: CASRGSQGAGNTIYF.